These 20 T cell receptor beta chains were sequenced from one sample in a study of pediatric ulcerative colitis. Sequenced by immunoSEQ multiplex PCR; TCRdb stores in-frame clones only, minus some. The sample has 15,000 to 20,000 clones; 60% to 80% are singletons. Rectal tissue came from one to two pinch biopsies taken at colonoscopy. Sequencing was done on a sample of gut tissue. The receptors shown here come from a boy aged 5-17 years who was a control in a study of pediatric ulcerative colitis.

J is TRBJ2-1 and V is TRBV19; 7 nucleotides match TRBD1. V shed 1 base, J shed 0 bases, and the junction held 0 bases outside the gene matches. Germline V gene data show CDR1 as LNHDA and CDR2 as SQIVND (reference sequence). The CDR3 covers 15 residues. The CDR3 here is CASSIGDSSYNEQFF. The CDR3 DNA follows: TGTGCCAGTAGTATAGGGGACAGCTCCTACAATGAGCAGTTCTTC.

The chain recombines TRBV7-9 with TRBJ2-3; D gene unclear. Germline V lookup: CDR1 SEHNR, CDR2 FQNEAQ (reference sequence). The V gene lost 1 base and the J gene lost 2 bases, with 7 bases spanning the gap. This CDR3 has 14 residues. The CDR3 protein is CASSLVQATDTQYF. CDR3 sequence (DNA): TGTGCCAGCAGCTTAGTTCAGGCCACAGATACGCAGTATTTT.

The rearrangement uses TRBV27 and TRBJ1-5; D is unclear. The V end was cut by 5 bases, the J end by 0 bases, with 14 bases between. CDR1 MNHEY and CDR2 SMNVEV come from the germline V gene (reference sequence). The CDR3 spans 16 residues. In nucleotides, the CDR3 is TGTGCCAGCAGTCCCGGGTGGAGGGATAGCAATCAGCCCCAGCATTTT. Encoded protein: CASSPGWRDSNQPQHF.

This clone was seen a few times. The rearrangement links TRBV7-9 to TRBJ2-7; 9 bases match TRBD2. With 1 base clipped from V and 5 bases from J, the junction kept 6 bases outside the gene matches. CDR3 size: 15 residues. CDR1 SEHNR and CDR2 FQNEAQ come from the germline V gene (reference sequence). CDR3 DNA: TGTGCCAGCAGCTTAGTGCGGGGGGGCATTCACGAGCAGTACTTC. Protein: CASSLVRGGIHEQYF.

The J gene is TRBJ2-1, the V gene TRBV7-9; TRBD2 matches 12 bases. The CDR3 loop spans 15 amino acids. CDR1 is SEHNR, CDR2 FQNEAQ, per germline (reference sequence). V shed 3 bases, J shed 7 bases, and the junction held 4 bases outside the gene matches. Here the CDR3 reads CASSFASGRANEQFF. The CDR3 region has the DNA TGTGCCAGCAGCTTCGCTAGCGGGAGGGCTAATGAGCAGTTCTTC.

The rearrangement links TRBV4-2 to TRBJ2-3; unclear D gene. The CDR3 is 15 residues long. With 4 bases removed from V and 0 bases from J, the gap between germline ends came to 11 bases. The germline CDR1 and CDR2 sequences are LGHNA and YNFKEQ. CDR3 amino acids: CASSPKHGSTDTQYF. The CDR3 DNA reads as TGTGCCAGCAGCCCCAAGCATGGGAGCACAGATACGCAGTATTTT.

The chain is built from TRBV18 and TRBJ1-2, with 7 bases aligning to TRBD1. The germline V gene has CDR1 KGHSH and CDR2 LQKENI. The CDR3 contains 14 residues. With V trimmed by 3 bases and J by 6 bases, 7 bases remained unmatched. The CDR3 DNA is TGTGCCAGCTCACCTAACAGGGGCCCTGATGGCTACACCTTC. Translation: CASSPNRGPDGYTF. Drawing the rest from reference TRBV18 and TRBJ1-2, the complete variable domain is NAGVMQNPRHLVRRRGQEARLRCSPMKGHSHVYWYRQLPEEGLKFMVYLQKENIIDESGMPKERFSAEFPKEGPSILRIQQVVRGDSAAYFCASSPNRGPDGYTFGSGTRLTVV.

The genes are TRBV29-1 and TRBJ2-1, with a tentative D call TRBD2 (7 bases). CDR3 size: 13 residues. V was shortened by 6 bases and J by 10 bases, with 19 bases between the two germline ends. Germline V gene sequence: CDR1 SQVTM, CDR2 ANQGSEA. Here the CDR3 DNA reads TGCAGCGTGCCCGGCGGGGGCCTAAACGAGCAGTTCTTC. Its protein is CSVPGGGLNEQFF.

The rearrangement joins TRBV9 to TRBJ2-3, with TRBD2 as a possible D gene (5 bases). The CDR3 loop spans 15 amino acids. Germline CDR1 and CDR2: SGDLS and YYNGEE. Between the trimmed V and J ends, which lost 3 bases and 4 bases, there was a span of 15 bases. The CDR3 DNA reads as TGTGCCAGCAGCGCAACGGGGTGGTTGGCAGATACGCAGTATTTT. Translated, it gives CASSATGWLADTQYF.

The chain links TRBV9 to TRBJ2-1, with 7 positions matching TRBD1. This CDR3 has 16 amino acids. Germline V gene sequence: CDR1 SGDLS, CDR2 YYNGEE. V was pared by 2 bases and J by 4 bases, with 9 bases of the junction left unmatched. The CDR3 nucleotides read TGTGCCAGCAGCGTCCACTGGGACAGAGGGTACAATGAGCAGTTCTTC. Amino acid sequence: CASSVHWDRGYNEQFF. The complete variable domain, with remaining parts taken from reference TRBV9 and TRBJ2-1, reads DSGVTQTPKHLITATGQRVTLRCSPRSGDLSVYWYQQSLDQGLQFLIQYYNGEERAKGNILERFSAQQFPDLHSELNLSSLELGDSALYFCASSVHWDRGYNEQFFGPGTRLTVL.

The genes are TRBV4-1 and TRBJ1-5, with 10 bases fitting TRBD1. This CDR3 region has 20 residues. J gave up 1 base and V 6 bases, and 18 bases lay outside the gene matches. Germline CDR1 MGHRA, CDR2 YSYEKL. CDR3 DNA sequence: TGCGCCAGCAGAGTCCGAGTTGGGACAGGGGTAATTACGAGCAATCAGCCCCAGCATTTT. Translation: CASRVRVGTGVITSNQPQHF.

V is TRBV4-1 and J is TRBJ1-4; 7 nucleotides align to TRBD1. V gave up 1 base and J gave up 5 bases; unmatched junction bases: 7. Germline V CDR1 and CDR2: MGHRA, YSYEKL. The CDR3 has 16 residues. The CDR3: CASSQGWGQQNEKLFF. The CDR3 region has the DNA TGCGCCAGCAGCCAAGGTTGGGGACAGCAAAATGAAAAACTGTTTTTT.

The chain recombines TRBV5-1 with TRBJ1-1; TRBD1 matches at 9 bases. Germline CDR1 and CDR2: SGHRS and YFSETQ. The CDR3 totals 17 residues. The ends lost 0 bases at V and 3 bases at J; junction bases unmatched: 9. CDR3 region: CASSLAGSQGADTEAFF. CDR3 sequence (DNA): TGCGCCAGCAGCTTGGCGGGGTCACAGGGGGCGGACACTGAAGCTTTCTTT. The complete variable domain, with remaining parts taken from reference TRBV5-1 and TRBJ1-1, reads KAGVTQTPRYLIKTRGQQVTLSCSPISGHRSVSWYQQTPGQGLQFLFEYFSETQRNKGNFPGRFSGRQFSNSRSEMNVSTLELGDSALYLCASSLAGSQGADTEAFFGQGTRLTVV.

In DNA, the CDR3 is TGTGCCAGCAGCTTAGATGGGCGAACTAACTATGGCTACACCTTC. It specifies CASSLDGRTNYGYTF. This chain joins TRBV7-8 and TRBJ1-2; D ambiguous. The CDR3 has 15 amino acids. With 1 base removed from V and 0 bases from J, the gap between germline ends came to 9 bases. Per the germline V gene, CDR1 is SGHVS and CDR2 is FQNEAQ. Complete variable domain (other parts from reference TRBV7-8 and TRBJ1-2): GAGVSQSPRYKVAKRGQDVALRCDPISGHVSLFWYQQALGQGPEFLTYFQNEAQLDKSGLPSDRFFAERPEGSVSTLKIQRTQQEDSAVYLCASSLDGRTNYGYTFGSGTRLTVV.

This chain uses TRBV10-3 with TRBJ1-4, with D possibly being TRBD1 (5 bases). The CDR3 loop spans 16 amino acids. Deletions cut 0 bases from V and 3 bases from J, with 11 bases between. Germline V gene sequence: CDR1 ENHRY, CDR2 SYGVKD. DNA of the CDR3: TGTGCCATCAGTGAGTCAGATCCCAGGGCTAATGAAAAACTGTTTTTT. It translates to CAISESDPRANEKLFF.

The chain has TRBV25-1 and TRBJ2-3, with D possibly called TRBD1 or TRBD2 (7 bases each). Trimming stripped 1 base from V and 2 bases from J, with 13 bases between. The germline V gene has CDR1 MGHDK and CDR2 SYGVNS. The CDR3 is 16 residues long. CDR3 nucleotide sequence: TGTGCCAGCAGTGAATGGGAGGGGGCGACCACAGATACGCAGTATTTT. Protein sequence: CASSEWEGATTDTQYF. Based on the CDR3 plus reference TRBV25-1 and TRBJ2-3, the full variable domain is EADIYQTPRYLVIGTGKKITLECSQTMGHDKMYWYQQDPGMELHLIHYSYGVNSTEKGDLSSESTVSRIRTEHFPLTLESARPSHTSQYLCASSEWEGATTDTQYFGPGTRLTVL.

A single count supports this clone. The chain employs TRBV5-6 and TRBJ2-3, with D uncertain. The V gene lost 4 bases and the J gene lost 0 bases, with 6 bases spanning the gap. This CDR3 contains 13 residues. Per germline, CDR1 SGHDT and CDR2 YYEEEE. This CDR3 is CASSDGSTDTQYF. The CDR3 DNA follows: TGTGCCAGCAGCGATGGTAGCACAGATACGCAGTATTTT.

This chain joins TRBV11-2 and TRBJ2-7; D may be TRBD2 (5 bases). The V and J ends lost 5 bases and 4 bases respectively, with 9 bases between them. Germline V gene sequence: CDR1 SGHAT, CDR2 FQNNGV. This CDR3 is 12 amino acids long. The CDR3 nucleotides read TGTGCCAGCAGCCCAACTAGTTACGAGCAGTACTTC. Translated, it gives CASSPTSYEQYF. The complete variable domain, with remaining parts taken from reference TRBV11-2 and TRBJ2-7, reads EAGVAQSPRYKIIEKRQSVAFWCNPISGHATLYWYQQILGQGPKLLIQFQNNGVVDDSQLPKDRFSAERLKGVDSTLKIQPAKLEDSAVYLCASSPTSYEQYFGPGTRLTVT.

As DNA, the CDR3 is TGCGCCAGCAGCTTGGAATCCATGGACAATTCTGGAAACACCATATATTTT. Encoded protein: CASSLESMDNSGNTIYF. V gene TRBV5-1 combines with J gene TRBJ1-3, with D perhaps matching TRBD1 (5 bases). CDR1 and CDR2 (germline): SGHRS, YFSETQ. The CDR3 contains 17 residues. V lost 0 bases and J 1 base, leaving 14 bases between the germline ends.

The chain combines TRBV28 with TRBJ1-4; no definite D call. With 2 bases removed from V and 7 bases from J, the gap between germline ends came to 8 bases. Germline V gene data show CDR1 as MDHEN and CDR2 as SYDVKM. The CDR3 has 13 amino acids. CDR3 protein: CASSLTAGEKLFF. The CDR3 DNA follows: TGTGCCAGCAGTTTAACGGCAGGTGAAAAACTGTTTTTT.